Following are 25 T cell receptor beta chains from one sample sequenced in a study of blood T cell repertoires in COVID-19 (TCRdb year 2020). Library preparation used the immunoSEQ multiplex PCR assay. TCRdb mirrors the immuneACCESS table, restricted to in-frame sequences. Some clones are absent from its copies; in checked studies, under half trace to an unresolved V gene, and the reason for the others is unknown. The sample contains 95,000 to 150,000 clones, about 82% of them found a single time. The ten largest make up approximately 5.3% of the sample. Sequencing was carried out using peripheral blood. These receptor sequences come from a human donor in a cohort sampled during active COVID-19.

The chain employs TRBV5-1 and TRBJ2-3; D is uncertain. V lost 1 base, J lost 2 bases, and 11 bases lay in between. CDR1 and CDR2 (germline): SGHRS, YFSETQ. CDR3 length equals 15 residues. CDR3 residues: CASSLTPQVTDTQYF. The CDR3 DNA is TGCGCCAGCAGCTTGACCCCGCAGGTCACAGATACGCAGTATTTT.

This chain connects TRBV5-1 to TRBJ2-7, with TRBD1 matching over 9 bases. Germline V lookup: CDR1 SGHRS, CDR2 YFSETQ. V lost 4 bases to trimming and J lost 2 bases; unmatched junction nucleotides: 10. There are 16 residues in the CDR3. The CDR3 region has the DNA TGCGCCAGCAGCGGACTACAGGGGGCGGCCGCCTACGAGCAGTACTTC. Protein product: CASSGLQGAAAYEQYF.

CDR3 bases: TGTGCCAGCAGCCAAGATCCCGGGGAAGAGACCCAGTACTTC. This codes for CASSQDPGEETQYF. The gene calls are TRBV3-1 (or the pseudogene TRBV3-2) and TRBJ2-5, with D possibly TRBD2 on 5 matching bases. Trimming cost V 0 bases and J 3 bases, with 8 bases left between them. The CDR3 is 14 residues long. Germline V gene data show CDR1 as LGHDT and CDR2 as YNNKEL (reference sequence).

CDR3 DNA sequence: TGTGCCAGCAGTTCGAAAGGTCATGGAGGTCATCAGCCCCAGCATTTT. Amino acids: CASSSKGHGGHQPQHF. The V call is TRBV28, the J call TRBJ1-5; D gene ambiguous. The V gene lost 4 bases and the J gene lost 5 bases, with 18 bases spanning the gap. This CDR3 has 16 amino acids. Germline CDR1 MDHEN, CDR2 SYDVKM. The entire variable domain, with the rest obtained from reference TRBV28 and TRBJ1-5, is as follows: DVKVTQSSRYLVKRTGEKVFLECVQDMDHENMFWYRQDPGLGLRLIYFSYDVKMKEKGDIPEGYSVSREKKERFSLILESASTNQTSMYLCASSSKGHGGHQPQHFGDGTRLSIL.

The rearrangement uses TRBV7-3 and TRBJ2-5; D gene unclear. Germline V gene data show CDR1 as SGHTA and CDR2 as FQGTGA. Trimming removed 4 bases at V and 4 bases at J, with 10 bases between. The CDR3 runs 13 residues. CDR3 in amino acids: CASSSSPPETQYF. The CDR3 DNA reads TGTGCCAGCAGCTCCTCTCCCCCAGAGACCCAGTACTTC.

The chain employs TRBV5-1 and TRBJ2-2, with D perhaps TRBD1 (5 bases). Germline CDR1 and CDR2: SGHRS and YFSETQ. The V gene lost 1 base and the J gene lost 1 base, with 8 bases spanning the gap. This CDR3 region has 15 residues. The CDR3 bases are TGCGCCAGCAGCTTGCCAGGGATGAACACCGGGGAGCTGTTTTTT. Its protein is CASSLPGMNTGELFF.

The chain couples TRBV14 to TRBJ2-1; TRBD2 agrees at 9 bases. The ends lost 1 base at V and 4 bases at J; junction bases unmatched: 5. This CDR3 has 16 residues. The germline V gene has CDR1 SGHDN and CDR2 FVKESK. This CDR3 reads CASSQGGLARYNEQFF. The CDR3, as DNA: TGTGCCAGCAGCCAAGGGGGACTAGCAAGGTACAATGAGCAGTTCTTC.

The V call is TRBV7-9, the J call TRBJ2-1, with a possible D match to TRBD2 (6 bases). The germline V gene has CDR1 SEHNR and CDR2 FQNEAQ (reference sequence). CDR3 size: 15 residues. V lost 2 bases to trimming and J lost 9 bases, with 17 bases between them. The CDR3 is CASSLYRERSGEQFF. CDR3 bases: TGTGCCAGCAGCTTATATCGGGAGCGGTCAGGTGAGCAGTTCTTC.

The DNA for the CDR3 is TGCGCCAGCAACCCCCGGACAGGGACGGGTCGAGAGACCCAGTACTTC. Translated: CASNPRTGTGRETQYF. The chain uses TRBV5-1 and TRBJ2-5, with 8 bases matching TRBD1. CDR3 length equals 16 residues. Germline V CDR1 and CDR2: SGHRS, YFSETQ. V dropped 6 bases and J dropped 4; count of bases not matched to a gene: 14.

This rearrangement joins TRBV5-1 to TRBJ2-7; no definite D call. The CDR3 contains 15 residues. Germline CDR1 reads SGHRS; CDR2 reads YFSETQ. The germline V and J ends were trimmed by 0 bases and 0 bases, with 10 bases remaining between them. The CDR3 spells CASSLGSWSSYEQYF. The DNA of the CDR3 is TGCGCCAGCAGCTTGGGATCCTGGAGCTCCTACGAGCAGTACTTC.

This clone was counted once. The chain's CDR3 is CASSYFWTDTHQDEAFF. Written as DNA, the CDR3 is TGTGCCAGCAGTTACTTTTGGACAGACACCCATCAGGATGAAGCTTTCTTT. The V and J genes are TRBV6-2 or TRBV6-3 and TRBJ1-1; TRBD1 is a possible D gene (6 bases). V dropped 1 base and J dropped 7 bases, with 22 bases sitting between them. This CDR3 spans 17 amino acids. The germline V gene has CDR1 MNHEY and CDR2 SVGEGT.

The chain is built from TRBV9 and TRBJ2-3, with 9 bases that match TRBD2. Germline assignment: CDR1 SGDLS and CDR2 YYNGEE. The CDR3 is 15 amino acids. The CDR3 region has the DNA TGTGGCCGACCGGGGCTAGCGGGATCCACAGATACGCAGTATTTT. Protein product: CGRPGLAGSTDTQYF.

The chain uses TRBV6-5 and TRBJ1-1, with 7 bases that match TRBD1. Germline assignment: CDR1 MNHEY and CDR2 SVGAGI. The length of the CDR3 is 15 residues. Trimming removed 6 bases from V and 0 bases from J; junction bases left unmatched: 7. The CDR3 spells CASRLTGALNTEAFF. CDR3 coding DNA: TGTGCCAGCAGACTAACAGGGGCCCTGAACACTGAAGCTTTCTTT.

The chain links TRBV6-5 to TRBJ1-2; 10 nucleotides agree with TRBD1. CDR3 size: 14 residues. The V segment lost 5 bases and the J segment 7 bases; nucleotides outside the gene matches: 7. In germline, CDR1 is MNHEY, CDR2 SVGAGI. CDR3 protein: CASSPGQGRGGYTF. CDR3 bases: TGTGCCAGCAGTCCGGGACAGGGGAGAGGTGGCTACACCTTC.

CDR3 residues: CASSSPTTDTQYF. The CDR3 DNA sequence: TGTGCCAGCAGTTCCCCTACTACAGATACGCAGTATTTT. This chain joins TRBV6-2 or TRBV6-3 and TRBJ2-3; D unclear. The germline V gene encodes CDR1 MNHEY and CDR2 SVGEGT. V was pared by 4 bases and J by 3 bases, with 8 bases between. The length of the CDR3 is 13 residues.

The gene calls are TRBV28 and TRBJ1-1; D might be TRBD1 (5 bases). The V gene's germline CDR1 is MDHEN and CDR2 SYDVKM. This CDR3 is 15 amino acids long. V lost 1 base and J 3 bases, leaving 12 bases between the germline ends. CDR3 protein: CASSLFGAEYTEAFF. The CDR3 nucleotides read TGTGCCAGCAGTTTATTTGGGGCTGAGTACACTGAAGCTTTCTTT. The complete variable domain, with remaining parts taken from reference TRBV28 and TRBJ1-1, reads DVKVTQSSRYLVKRTGEKVFLECVQDMDHENMFWYRQDPGLGLRLIYFSYDVKMKEKGDIPEGYSVSREKKERFSLILESASTNQTSMYLCASSLFGAEYTEAFFGQGTRLTVV.

This clone appeared a few times. V gene TRBV7-9 combines with J gene TRBJ2-7; D call uncertain. The CDR3 sequence is 14 residues long. Trimming shortened V by 2 bases and J by 6 bases, and 14 bases separated the two germline ends. CDR1 is SEHNR and CDR2 is FQNEAQ in the germline V gene (reference sequence). The CDR3 sequence: CASSLSDTPIEQYF. The CDR3, as DNA: TGTGCCAGCAGCTTATCCGACACCCCTATCGAGCAGTACTTC.

A few counts support this clone. The rearrangement uses TRBV19 and TRBJ2-2, with D unclear. V shed 6 bases and J shed 3 bases, with 8 bases lying between them. Germline V CDR1 and CDR2: LNHDA, SQIVND (reference sequence). The CDR3 spans 13 residues. CDR3 in DNA: TGTGCCAGTAGGAACAGTGACACCGGGGAGCTGTTTTTT. Encoded protein: CASRNSDTGELFF.

This chain's CDR3 is CATSERQGSTDTQYF. CDR3 nucleotide sequence: TGTGCCACCAGTGAACGACAGGGAAGCACAGATACGCAGTATTTT. The V and J genes are TRBV24-1 and TRBJ2-3; 7 bases fit TRBD1. CDR3 length: 15 amino acids. V trimming: 4 bases; J trimming: 0 bases; junction bases outside the gene matches: 3. Germline V gives CDR1 KGHDR, CDR2 SFDVKD.

This chain's CDR3 is CASSGTGFPLYNEQFF. CDR3 bases: TGTGCCAGCAGTGGAACAGGTTTTCCTTTATACAATGAGCAGTTCTTC. The rearrangement joins TRBV2 to TRBJ2-1; a possible D gene is TRBD1 (5 bases). Trimming cost V 4 bases and J 4 bases, with 17 bases left between them. Per germline, CDR1 SNHLY and CDR2 FYNNEI. CDR3 size: 16 residues.

The chain has TRBV6-5 and TRBJ2-7, with 7 bases identical to TRBD1. Trimming removed 4 bases from V and 1 base from J; junction bases left unmatched: 10. The CDR3 is made up of 16 amino acids. Germline assignment: CDR1 MNHEY and CDR2 SVGAGI. The CDR3 loop reads CASSSHNRDSSYEQYF. The CDR3 nucleotides read TGTGCCAGCAGTTCCCATAACCGGGACAGTTCCTACGAGCAGTACTTC.

J is TRBJ2-7 and V is TRBV4-3, with TRBD2 matching over 12 bases. V lost 0 bases, J lost 0 bases, and 6 bases stayed unmatched. The CDR3 covers 18 residues. Germline CDR1 and CDR2: LGHNA and YSLEER. CDR3 residues: CASSQESSGRASSYEQYF. The CDR3 DNA is TGCGCCAGCAGCCAAGAGTCTAGCGGGAGGGCCTCCTCCTACGAGCAGTACTTC.

The genes are TRBV28 and TRBJ2-1, with TRBD2 identical over 13 bases. V shed 5 bases and J 8 bases; nucleotides not matched to a gene: 9. Germline values: CDR1 MDHEN, CDR2 SYDVKM. The CDR3 is 16 residues long. The CDR3 bases are TGTGCCAGCAGTACCTCCGGGACTAGCGGGGAATATGAGCAGTTCTTC. Translating it yields CASSTSGTSGEYEQFF.

The V and J genes are TRBV7-9 and TRBJ1-1; TRBD1 matches at 8 bases. Germline loops: CDR1 SEHNR, CDR2 FQNEAQ (reference sequence). The length of the CDR3 is 17 residues. V lost 1 base and J lost 3; bases outside the gene matches: 10. CDR3 region: CASSLVGRQGMYTEAFF. The CDR3 bases are TGTGCCAGCAGCTTAGTGGGGCGACAGGGGATGTACACTGAAGCTTTCTTT.

This sequence joins TRBV3-1 (or the pseudogene TRBV3-2) and TRBJ2-7, with D possibly being TRBD2 (6 bases). Trimming removed 1 base at V and 5 bases at J, with 6 bases between. Per the germline V gene, CDR1 is LGHDT and CDR2 is YNNKEL (reference sequence). The CDR3 length is 12 residues. The CDR3 coding sequence is TGTGCCAGCAGCCAAGGGAGGGACGAGCAGTACTTC. This encodes CASSQGRDEQYF.